This paragraph reports one TCR beta chain. Its matching antigen is unknown. This sample's treatment: oral pan-JAK inhibitor, 5-10 mg twice daily. Trimming left V 6 bases short and J 5 bases short, with 8 bases between. Germline CDR1 and CDR2: DFQATT and SNEGSKA (reference sequence). The CDR3 spans 10 residues. The sample comes from a study of CD8+ T cells in alopecia areata. Study information: For treated patients, severity scores reflected the percentage of scalp area affected. Study-level findings and limits: Uncertainty about whether baseline CD8+ expansion is linked to response remains, with one nonresponder. Normal skin's resident alphabeta T cells are also sequenced in scalp samples. Affected scalp, especially in alopecia totalis/universalis, had a higher clonality than normal scalp did.

RNA extraction was followed by reverse transcription into cDNA, which acted as the sequencing template. Sequencing was performed with immunoSEQ multiplex PCR; in TCRdb, only in-frame clones are kept and a portion is missing. Here the sample spans 150,000 to 200,000 clones, roughly 70% being singletons. This material consisted of CD4+ T cells sorted from blood, taken around week 49, from a patient treated with tofacitinib. The TCR was taken from a human donor with alopecia areata. The V and J genes are TRBV20-1 and TRBJ2-7; unclear D gene. CDR3 loop: CSAKIDEQYF. In DNA form, the CDR3 reads TGCAGTGCCAAGATTGACGAGCAGTACTTC.